This entry features one T cell receptor (beta chain) sequence. The data belong to a study of shared clonotypes between healthy human individuals. TCRdb keeps only in-frame clones here, not all; method: immunoSEQ multiplex PCR. The sample has roughly 2.2 million clones, just under 95% seen once. This CDR3 is 13 amino acids long. Germline values: CDR1 SGHAT, CDR2 FQNNGV. V was trimmed by 5 bases and J by 4 bases, leaving 11 bases between them. The specimen was naive CD4+ T cells from PBMCs. As for subset: CD45RA+ positively selected. This receptor was taken from a man younger than 35 in good health. Some clones in this sample may be carry-over from other donors' samples. The chain combines TRBV11-2 with TRBJ1-2; D is ambiguous. This CDR3 is CASSLGLTYGYTF. The CDR3 DNA reads as TGTGCCAGCAGCCTGGGGTTGACCTATGGCTACACCTTC.